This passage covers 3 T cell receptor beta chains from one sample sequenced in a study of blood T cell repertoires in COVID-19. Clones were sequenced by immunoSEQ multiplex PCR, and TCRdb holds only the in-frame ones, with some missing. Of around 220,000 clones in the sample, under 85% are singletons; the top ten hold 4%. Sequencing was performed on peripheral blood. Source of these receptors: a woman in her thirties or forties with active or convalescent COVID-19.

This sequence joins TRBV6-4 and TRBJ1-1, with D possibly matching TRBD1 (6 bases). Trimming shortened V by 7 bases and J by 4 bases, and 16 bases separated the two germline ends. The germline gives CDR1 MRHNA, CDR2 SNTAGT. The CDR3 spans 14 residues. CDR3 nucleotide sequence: TGTGCCAGCACCGAGTCCCAGGGGAGCACTGAAGCTTTCTTT. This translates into CASTESQGSTEAFF.

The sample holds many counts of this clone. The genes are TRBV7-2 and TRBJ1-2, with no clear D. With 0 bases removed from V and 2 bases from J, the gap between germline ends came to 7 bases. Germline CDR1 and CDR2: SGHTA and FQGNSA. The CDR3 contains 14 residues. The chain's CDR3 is CASSLATANYGYTF. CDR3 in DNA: TGTGCCAGCAGCTTAGCAACAGCCAACTATGGCTACACCTTC.

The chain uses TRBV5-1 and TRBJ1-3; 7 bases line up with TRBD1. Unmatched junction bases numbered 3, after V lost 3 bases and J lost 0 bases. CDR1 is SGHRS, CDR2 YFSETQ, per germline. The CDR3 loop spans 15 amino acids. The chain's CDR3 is CASSSGQTSGNTIYF. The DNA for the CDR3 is TGCGCCAGCAGCTCGGGACAGACCTCTGGAAACACCATATATTTT.